The source of this T cell receptor (beta chain) is a study of identical twins. V dropped 9 bases and J dropped 1 base, with 13 bases sitting between them. Germline V gene lookup returns CDR1 ENHRY and CDR2 SYGVKD. The CDR3 sequence is 14 residues long. General observations from the study: Out-of-frame TCR alpha sharing observed in monozygotic twins exceeded model estimates.

This clonotype has just a few counts. Its antigen is as yet unknown. Addition of a universal primer site occurred through template switching, and cDNA carried unique molecular identifiers. MiXCR, applied by TCRdb to the 5' RACE reads, yields one record per CDR3 protein. The sample lists hundreds of thousands of distinct CDR3 sequences; roughly an eighth were seen once. These data were also reused for a study on yellow fever vaccine responses in identical twins.

Sequenced: PBMCs. The gene calls are TRBV10-3 and TRBJ1-5, with D possibly being TRBD1 (5 bases). The TCR was taken from a woman in her late teens or twenties in good health. CDR3 protein: CAIGNDRSNQPQHF. In DNA, the CDR3 is TGTGCCATAGGAAACGACAGAAGCAATCAGCCCCAGCATTTT.